One and the same sample provided the 10 T cell receptor beta chains below, sequenced in a study of cytomegalovirus exposure and HLA in healthy donors. Researchers ran the PCR with 60 Vbeta and 13 Jbeta primers. Some clones are missing from TCRdb's copy, which holds only in-frame ones; the method was immunoSEQ multiplex PCR. Of under 130,000 clones listed, just over 75% were seen once; the top ten hold more than 8%. The sample consisted of PBMCs. These receptors all come from a man in his forties in good health and CMV-seropositive.

This clone has more than one count but fewer than ten. The chain has TRBV6-7 and TRBJ2-3, with no clear D. TRBV6-7 is recorded as an ORF, its role being uncertain. Trimming removed 6 bases from V and 5 bases from J, with 24 bases in between. This CDR3 is built from 17 residues. This CDR3 reads CASSSQYEPFSIDTQYF. The CDR3 DNA is TGTGCCAGCAGCTCACAGTACGAACCTTTCTCTATAGATACGCAGTATTTT.

The chain recombines TRBV15 with TRBJ2-7, with TRBD1 matching 10 bases. After removal of 5 bases from V and 2 bases from J, the junction contained 6 bases not matched to a gene. CDR1 and CDR2 from the germline V gene are LNHNV and YYDKDF (reference sequence). CDR3 length: 15 amino acids. The CDR3 bases are TGTGCCACCAGCTTAGCCGGGACAGGGGCCTACGAGCAGTACTTC. Translating it yields CATSLAGTGAYEQYF.

This clone appeared a single time. The V call is TRBV7-3, the J call TRBJ2-1; 10 bases align to TRBD2. Germline V gene sequence: CDR1 SGHTA, CDR2 FQGTGA. The CDR3 consists of 16 residues. Germline trimming cut 5 bases from V and 6 bases from J; bases unmatched to any gene: 10. CDR3 loop: CASSPIAGGWFNEQFF. CDR3 bases: TGTGCCAGCAGCCCCATAGCGGGGGGCTGGTTCAATGAGCAGTTCTTC. Full variable domain (outside the CDR3, taken from reference TRBV7-3 and TRBJ2-1): GAGVSQTPSNKVTEKGKYVELRCDPISGHTALYWYRQSLGQGPEFLIYFQGTGAADDSGLPNDRFFAVRPEGSVSTLKIQRTERGDSAVYLCASSPIAGGWFNEQFFGPGTRLTVL.

This clone was found a few times. The chain carries TRBV10-1 and TRBJ1-5; possibly TRBD1 for D (5 bases). CDR3 length: 13 amino acids. Trimming shortened V by 2 bases and J by 5 bases, and 7 bases separated the two germline ends. Per germline, CDR1 WNHNN and CDR2 SYGVQD (reference sequence). The CDR3 loop reads CASSERGDQPQHF. DNA of the CDR3: TGCGCCAGCAGTGAGCGGGGGGATCAGCCCCAGCATTTT.

The rearrangement joins TRBV28 to TRBJ1-1; the D gene is possibly TRBD1 (5 bases). Germline CDR1 is MDHEN and CDR2 is SYDVKM. V lost 4 bases, J lost 1 base, and 10 bases lay in between. The CDR3 sequence is 14 residues long. The CDR3 protein is CASSSTEKNTEAFF. The CDR3 nucleotides read TGTGCCAGCAGTTCGACAGAAAAGAACACTGAAGCTTTCTTT.

This CDR3 reads CASRFTSGRPSVEYNEQFF. CDR3 nucleotides: TGTGCCAGCAGATTCACTAGCGGGAGGCCCTCGGTGGAGTACAATGAGCAGTTCTTC. The chain joins TRBV2 to TRBJ2-1; 12 nucleotides match TRBD2. In germline, CDR1 is SNHLY, CDR2 FYNNEI. The junction had 16 bases not matched to a gene; V was cut back by 6 bases and J by 4 bases. The CDR3 is 19 residues long.

This clone was detected only a few times. The chain joins TRBV7-8 to TRBJ1-5, with 10 nucleotides matching TRBD1. This CDR3 has 19 residues. Germline V gene lookup returns CDR1 SGHVS and CDR2 FQNEAQ. Trimming cost V 1 base and J 4 bases; bases outside gene matches: 13. CDR3 coding DNA: TGTGCCAGCAGCTTAGTGGATTTGAGGGACAGGGGACGTAATCAGCCCCAGCATTTT. Encoded protein: CASSLVDLRDRGRNQPQHF.

As regards this clone: An end of the junction does not agree with germline; a read error may underlie this. The chain links TRBV18 to TRBJ1-1; 8 bases match TRBD1. The CDR3 contains 12 residues. Germline CDR1 is KGHSH and CDR2 is LQKENI. This CDR3 is CASSPQGAEAFF. CDR3 bases: TGTGCCAGCTCTCCACAGGGGGCTGAAGCTTTCTTT. The full variable domain, with the rest looked up from reference TRBV18 and TRBJ1-1, is NAGVMQNPRHLVRRRGQEARLRCSPMKGHSHVYWYRQLPEEGLKFMVYLQKENIIDESGMPKERFSAEFPKEGPSILRIQQVVRGDSAAYFCASSPQGAEAFFGQGTRLTVV.

The V call is TRBV9, the J call TRBJ1-6, with D possibly being TRBD1 (6 bases). V was cut by 4 bases and J by 7 bases, with 15 bases left in between. CDR1 is SGDLS and CDR2 is YYNGEE in the germline V gene. CDR3 size: 15 residues. CDR3 region: CASSPRGWGNSPLHF. For the CDR3, the DNA is TGTGCCAGCAGCCCAAGGGGGTGGGGGAATTCACCCCTCCACTTT.

This clone was recorded only once. The chain links TRBV5-4 to TRBJ1-6; D is unresolved. V lost 4 bases, J lost 0 bases, and 8 bases lay in between. The V gene's germline CDR1 is SGHNT and CDR2 YYREEE (reference sequence). CDR3 length: 15 residues. CDR3 DNA: TGTGCCAGCAGCACCAGTTTCTCCTATAATTCACCCCTCCACTTT. Translated, it gives CASSTSFSYNSPLHF.